What follows are 29 T cell receptor beta chains derived from one specimen sequenced in a study of cytomegalovirus exposure and HLA in healthy donors. Primers included in the PCR were 60 Vbeta and 13 Jbeta primers. This table comes from immunoSEQ multiplex PCR, and its TCRdb copy is limited to in-frame clones, with some not included. Of hundreds of thousands of clones listed, around nine tenths are singletons. The material sequenced was PBMCs. The receptors originated from a woman aged 18-35 years in good health and CMV-seronegative.

The CDR3 reads CASSPGTSGGAGIQETQYF. The CDR3 DNA follows: TGTGCCAGCAGCCCCGGGACTAGCGGGGGGGCCGGGATACAAGAGACCCAGTACTTC. The J gene is TRBJ2-5, the V gene TRBV4-2; 16 nucleotides agree with TRBD2. CDR3 size: 19 residues. The junction had 10 bases not matched to a gene; V was cut back by 4 bases and J by 2 bases. Germline V gives CDR1 LGHNA, CDR2 YNFKEQ.

The V call is TRBV1, the J call TRBJ1-4. TRBV1 is a listed pseudogene. The CDR3 runs 16 residues. The CDR3 spells CTSSHGPGTTNEKLFF. DNA of the CDR3: TGCACCAGCAGCCACGGCCCGGGGACAACTAATGAAAAACTGTTTTTT.

This clone was counted once. V gene TRBV5-1 combines with J gene TRBJ2-1; 8 bases are shared with TRBD2. Unmatched junction bases numbered 9, after V lost 4 bases and J lost 6 bases. In germline, CDR1 is SGHRS, CDR2 YFSETQ. The CDR3 runs to 15 residues. CDR3 loop: CASSPRGGPGNEQFF. Written as DNA, the CDR3 is TGCGCCAGCAGCCCCCGCGGGGGGCCGGGCAATGAGCAGTTCTTC.

V is TRBV10-3 and J is TRBJ2-1; 7 nucleotides agree with TRBD2. The CDR3 runs 18 residues. Germline CDR1 is ENHRY and CDR2 is SYGVKD. J was trimmed by 4 bases and V by 8 bases; bases with no gene match: 20. Here the CDR3 DNA reads TGTGCCATCCACGGCGGTTTAGGCGGGGGAGGTTCTTACAATGAGCAGTTCTTC. It codes for CAIHGGLGGGGSYNEQFF.

V is TRBV9 and J is TRBJ1-2; 11 bases line up with TRBD1. CDR3 length: 17 amino acids. Germline assignment: CDR1 SGDLS and CDR2 YYNGEE. The trim removed 0 bases at V and 7 bases at J, leaving 11 bases unmatched. This CDR3 is CASSVEGDGQGASGYTF. The DNA for the CDR3 is TGTGCCAGCAGCGTAGAGGGGGATGGACAGGGGGCTAGTGGCTACACCTTC.

This chain connects TRBV5-1 to TRBJ2-1; 8 bases map to TRBD2. The V and J ends lost 4 bases and 7 bases, in that order; junction bases with no gene match: 10. The CDR3 extends over 15 amino acids. Germline lookup yields CDR1 SGHRS and CDR2 YFSETQ. CDR3 sequence reads: CASSPGLGIGNEQFF. The CDR3 DNA reads TGCGCCAGCAGCCCGGGACTAGGTATCGGTAATGAGCAGTTCTTC.

The chain combines TRBV19 with TRBJ2-7, with 7 bases identical to TRBD1. The V gene end was trimmed by 5 bases and the J gene end by 4 bases; junction bases not matched to a gene: 8. Germline CDR1 reads LNHDA; CDR2 reads SQIVND (reference sequence). This CDR3 comprises 14 residues. The CDR3 sequence is CASSGPGGEYEQYF. As DNA, the CDR3 is TGTGCCAGTAGTGGCCCAGGGGGAGAATACGAGCAGTACTTC.

V is TRBV12-5 and J is TRBJ1-1; D is unclear. Trimming pared 3 bases from V and 5 bases from J, leaving 7 bases between. The length of the CDR3 is 12 residues. CDR1 and CDR2 from the germline V gene are LGHNT and FRNRAP. CDR3 residues: CASGFRWTEAFF. Written as DNA, the CDR3 is TGTGCTAGTGGTTTTCGGTGGACTGAAGCTTTCTTT.

V usage is TRBV2 and J usage is TRBJ1-2; D unclear. V lost 1 base, J lost 5 bases, and 8 bases lay in between. This CDR3 has 13 amino acids. Germline V gene sequence: CDR1 SNHLY, CDR2 FYNNEI. CDR3: CASSEGADYGYTF. CDR3 nucleotide sequence: TGTGCCAGCAGTGAAGGGGCAGATTATGGCTACACCTTC.

This chain links TRBV4-1 with TRBJ2-5, with D perhaps matching TRBD1 (5 bases). This CDR3 has 18 residues. Germline V lookup: CDR1 MGHRA, CDR2 YSYEKL. Trimming took 0 bases from V and 5 from J, leaving 22 bases between them. This CDR3 reads CASSQDSPRVGPGETQYF. CDR3 in DNA: TGCGCCAGCAGCCAAGATTCCCCAAGAGTAGGCCCAGGGGAGACCCAGTACTTC.

The chain employs TRBV27 and TRBJ2-5; possible D gene TRBD1, 5 bases. The end of the DNA aligns better with TRBJ2-7, so the J call may be wrong. Per the germline V gene, CDR1 is MNHEY and CDR2 is SMNVEV (reference sequence). The CDR3 is made up of 13 amino acids. CDR3 nucleotide sequence: TGTGCCAGCAGTTTAAACAGGCGGTACGAGCAGTACTTC. Its protein product is CASSLNRRYEQYF.

This chain uses TRBV11-2 with TRBJ2-3; TRBD2 matches 7 bases. Germline trimming cut 1 base from V and 6 bases from J; bases unmatched to any gene: 4. Germline V gene data show CDR1 as SGHAT and CDR2 as FQNNGV. CDR3 size: 14 residues. CDR3: CASSLAAGRDTQYF. Here the CDR3 DNA reads TGTGCCAGCAGCTTAGCAGCGGGGCGGGATACGCAGTATTTT.

In this sample, this clone turned up a few times. The V and J genes are TRBV4-1 and TRBJ2-1; no reliable D call. Germline values: CDR1 MGHRA, CDR2 YSYEKL. V lost 0 bases and J lost 4, with 16 bases in between. The CDR3 contains 17 residues. DNA of the CDR3: TGCGCCAGCAGCCAAGAGGGCCTGGCGAGTGGATACAATGAGCAGTTCTTC. This gives the protein CASSQEGLASGYNEQFF.

In nucleotides, the CDR3 is TGTGCCATCAGTGAGTCGTTCTGGAACAGGGACACTGAAGCTTTCTTT. Protein product: CAISESFWNRDTEAFF. The V and J genes are TRBV10-3 and TRBJ1-1, with D perhaps TRBD1 (6 bases). The CDR3 totals 16 residues. Germline values: CDR1 ENHRY, CDR2 SYGVKD. The V gene lost 0 bases and the J gene lost 3 bases, with 14 bases spanning the gap.

The chain has TRBV10-3 and TRBJ1-1; TRBD1 might be the D (5 bases). V was trimmed by 3 bases and J by 10 bases, leaving 12 bases between them. CDR1 is ENHRY, CDR2 SYGVKD, per germline. CDR3 length: 12 amino acids. CDR3 amino acids: CAISDVGGGAFF. Here the CDR3 DNA reads TGTGCCATCAGTGACGTCGGGGGGGGAGCTTTCTTT.

This clone was recorded once. The rearrangement uses TRBV6-5 and TRBJ2-7; TRBD1 aligns across 7 bases. Looked up from germline, CDR1 is MNHEY and CDR2 is SVGAGI. The junction had 4 bases not matched to a gene; V was cut back by 2 bases and J by 0 bases. The CDR3 consists of 15 residues. CDR3 amino acids: CASSYTDRASYEQYF. As DNA, the CDR3 is TGTGCCAGCAGTTACACCGACAGGGCCTCCTACGAGCAGTACTTC.

V is TRBV2 and J is TRBJ1-3, with a possible D match to TRBD1 (5 bases). CDR1 is SNHLY and CDR2 is FYNNEI in the germline V gene. V was trimmed by 4 bases and J by 0 bases, leaving 10 bases between them. The CDR3 has 15 amino acids. The CDR3 coding sequence is TGTGCCAGCAGTGGGGGACTATCCTCTGGAAACACCATATATTTT. Protein sequence: CASSGGLSSGNTIYF.

This chain connects TRBV6-1 to TRBJ1-2; D unresolved. CDR1 and CDR2 from the germline V gene are MNHNS and SASEGT. The CDR3 is made up of 15 amino acids. V was pared by 3 bases and J by 5 bases, with 16 bases between. CDR3 coding DNA: TGTGCCAGCAGTGAGATACACACCACGGGATATGGCTACACCTTC. Translating it yields CASSEIHTTGYGYTF.

This clone was seen only once. The CDR3 reads CASSALSGEATDTQYF. The CDR3 DNA sequence: TGTGCCAGCAGCGCCCTTAGCGGGGAGGCCACAGATACGCAGTATTTT. The J gene is TRBJ2-3, the V gene TRBV9; the match to TRBD2 covers 8 bases. Per germline, CDR1 SGDLS and CDR2 YYNGEE. V lost 3 bases to trimming and J lost 2 bases; unmatched junction nucleotides: 8. CDR3 length: 16 residues.

CDR3 bases: TGTGCCAGCAACCCACCCTGGAGGGAGACCCAGTACTTC. Its protein is CASNPPWRETQYF. The chain joins TRBV25-1 to TRBJ2-5, with D perhaps TRBD2 (5 bases). Trimming stripped 7 bases from V and 5 bases from J, with 14 bases between. The CDR3 is 13 residues long. The germline V gene has CDR1 MGHDK and CDR2 SYGVNS.

In its sample, this clone was seen once. The rearrangement uses TRBV27 and TRBJ2-7; TRBD2 is a possible D gene (6 bases). From germline, CDR1 is MNHEY and CDR2 SMNVEV (reference sequence). This CDR3 contains 15 residues. V lost 8 bases and J lost 0, with 17 bases in between. The chain's CDR3 is CASAFIFSGSYEQYF. The CDR3 DNA sequence: TGTGCCAGCGCTTTTATCTTTAGCGGCTCCTACGAGCAGTACTTC.

The CDR3 DNA is TGCAGCGTTGAGGGTCAAGGAGCTAACTATGGCTACACCTTC. This encodes CSVEGQGANYGYTF. The chain carries TRBV29-1 and TRBJ1-2; D not certain. Germline CDR1 and CDR2: SQVTM and ANQGSEA. The ends were cut back, 3 bases at V and 0 bases at J, with 11 bases in the middle. The CDR3 has 14 amino acids. Based on the CDR3 plus reference TRBV29-1 and TRBJ1-2, the full variable domain is SAVISQKPSRDICQRGTSLTIQCQVDSQVTMMFWYRQQPGQSLTLIATANQGSEATYESGFVIDKFPISRPNLTFSTLTVSNMSPEDSSIYLCSVEGQGANYGYTFGSGTRLTVV.

This sequence joins TRBV6-5 and TRBJ1-6; TRBD1 matches at 9 bases. The CDR3 extends over 16 amino acids. Germline-derived CDR1 and CDR2 are MNHEY and SVGAGI. J lost 6 bases, V lost 0 bases, and 3 bases had no gene match. In DNA, the CDR3 is TGTGCCAGCAGTTACTCCGTGACAGGGGGTAATTCACCCCTCCACTTT. Its translation is CASSYSVTGGNSPLHF.

This clone was counted once. Within the sample, other DNA sequences also encode this same CDR3. This chain uses TRBV5-8 with TRBJ2-7; D remains unclear. Germline CDR1 is SGHTS and CDR2 is YDEGEE. The CDR3 sequence is 11 residues long. V lost 0 bases and J 4 bases, leaving 2 bases between the germline ends. The CDR3 DNA reads as TGTGCCAGCAGCTTGGCTTACGAGCAGTACTTC. It encodes CASSLAYEQYF.

Details on this clone: No conserved phenylalanine or tryptophan ends this CDR3, so it is likely a read error. The genes are TRBV6-5 and TRBJ1-1, with a tentative D call TRBD1 (6 bases). Germline V gene data show CDR1 as MNHEY and CDR2 as SVGAGI. The CDR3 loop spans 14 amino acids. Trimming cost V 8 bases and J 0 bases, with 13 bases left between them. CDR3 residues: CASVEGGMNTEAFL. CDR3 nucleotide sequence: TGTGCCAGCGTAGAAGGGGGTATGAACACTGAAGCTTTCCTT.

The count of this clone is one. CDR3 in DNA: TGCGCCAGCAGCTTGCGACTAGCGGGGGGAAATGTATTCCGGGAGCTGTTTTTT. It is translated as CASSLRLAGGNVFRELFF. This chain links TRBV5-1 with TRBJ2-2; 13 positions agree with TRBD2. The CDR3 is made up of 18 amino acids. Per germline, CDR1 SGHRS and CDR2 YFSETQ. The trim removed 1 base at V and 9 bases at J, leaving 12 bases unmatched.

This clone has a single count. The rearrangement joins TRBV9 to TRBJ2-7, with TRBD1 as a possible D gene (5 bases). This CDR3 is 14 amino acids long. V lost 4 bases to trimming and J lost 2 bases, with 13 bases between them. Germline loops: CDR1 SGDLS, CDR2 YYNGEE. The CDR3 DNA reads as TGTGCCAGCAGCCCCAAGGGGAATCCCTACGAGCAGTACTTC. This gives the protein CASSPKGNPYEQYF. Full variable domain (missing parts from reference TRBV9 and TRBJ2-7): DSGVTQTPKHLITATGQRVTLRCSPRSGDLSVYWYQQSLDQGLQFLIQYYNGEERAKGNILERFSAQQFPDLHSELNLSSLELGDSALYFCASSPKGNPYEQYFGPGTRLTVT.

The V and J genes are TRBV12-5 and TRBJ2-7; TRBD2 is a possible D gene (5 bases). The CDR3 spans 15 residues. CDR1 LGHNT and CDR2 FRNRAP come from the germline V gene. Trimming cost V 3 bases and J 2 bases, with 14 bases left between them. The CDR3 region is CASGFSSGSPYEQYF. The CDR3 region has the DNA TGTGCTAGTGGTTTTTCCTCGGGATCACCCTACGAGCAGTACTTC.

The chain is built from TRBV7-8 and TRBJ1-5, with 7 bases lining up with TRBD1. V lost 0 bases and J lost 5; bases outside the gene matches: 13. The CDR3 is 18 residues long. From germline, CDR1 is SGHVS and CDR2 FQNEAQ. The CDR3 loop reads CASSLAVQGGSQYQPQHF. DNA for the CDR3: TGTGCCAGCAGCTTAGCTGTCCAGGGGGGAAGTCAGTATCAGCCCCAGCATTTT.